A selection of T cell receptor beta chains follows, all from one sample in a study of chemoradiotherapy in HPV16-positive cancers. The assay was immunoSEQ multiplex PCR, and TCRdb's table has in-frame clones only and misses some. The table has 30,000 to 35,000 clones, roughly nine tenths seen once. Sequencing was performed on blood, taken from a patient who underwent chemoradiotherapy. These receptor sequences come from a human donor with HPV-associated anogenital cancer. Both conserved end residues are part of each CDR3. Each record gives: V gene, J gene, CDR3 protein.

>TRBV9|TRBJ1-6
CASSVQGVGDSPLHF
>TRBV20-1|TRBJ2-7
CSASGGFEQYF
>TRBV29-1|TRBJ2-2
CSVSVSNTGELFF
>TRBV15|TRBJ2-3
CATSRDLGGTQYF
>TRBV4-2|TRBJ2-3
CASRLGGSGDTQYF
>TRBV5-4|TRBJ1-2
CASSLEADGLYGYTF
>TRBV29-1|TRBJ1-1
CSVGLGTPGTEAFF
>TRBV2|TRBJ2-7
CASTLTGQSYEQYF
>TRBV5-1|TRBJ1-1
CASRFDSNTEAFF
>TRBV5-1|TRBJ2-7
CASRTRTGGFGEQYF
>TRBV25-1|TRBJ2-7
CASSDWPDRGNREQYF
>TRBV5-1|TRBJ1-4
CASSYEATNEKLFF
>TRBV14|TRBJ2-5
CASSQVPETQYF